This T cell receptor beta chain was documented in a study of monozygotic twins with inflammatory bowel disease (dated by TCRdb to about 2019). About the full investigation: The complete study included about 28 monozygotic twin pairs: 19 IBD-discordant Danish pairs and nine German pairs, of which four were IBD-concordant and five were IBD-discordant. The search for disease-associated traits relied mainly on comparing IBD patients with their genetically identical healthy co-twins within discordant pairs. Each individual had, on average, about 151 000 unique TCRalpha sequences and 181 000 unique TCRbeta sequences available for analysis.

Study-level results and caveats: Repertoire similarity did not differ between concordant and discordant twins, possibly due to limited statistical power. Compared with healthy twins, IBD patients shared fewer clonotypes with other individuals, and the difference was most pronounced in patients with signs of disease activity. The analysis was unable to tell different T cell subtypes apart. The results gave no support for a single strong signal or clonotype linked to IBD. Because patients received different immunosuppressive treatments, the repertoires may have picked up extra background noise and variability between individuals. Measured by the inverse Simpson index, TCRbeta repertoire diversity was lower in IBD patients than in their healthy co-twins.

From each donor, a roughly 2.5 ml peripheral blood sample was collected into PAXgene tubes and stored at -80 degrees C. Total RNA was isolated from whole blood with the PAXgene blood miRNA kit on an automated QIAcube, without T cell sorting. Peripheral blood from monozygotic twin pairs, either concordant or discordant for inflammatory bowel disease, underwent deep TCRalpha and TCRbeta repertoire profiling that used unique molecular barcoding. Smoking habits were recorded for all twin pairs, and individuals were classified as current, former or never smokers. The method behind the library was 5' RACE. Each TCR library was prepared from about 4,000 ng of total RNA. cDNA was synthesized with SMARTScribe reverse transcriptase in eight separate reactions per sample. During cDNA synthesis, unique molecular identifiers containing a 6-nucleotide sample barcode were introduced by template switching. Amplification of TCRalpha and TCRbeta cDNA involved two nested PCRs of 16 and 9 cycles, and each PCR was followed by bead purification. Before amplification, cDNA was treated with uracil DNA-glycosylase and purified using the QIAquick PCR purification kit. The second PCR added Illumina TruSeq-compatible adapters along with sample-specific barcodes. TapeStation and Qubit were used to check library quality and concentration, and 5 to 6 ng of each library went into the pool. The pooled libraries were sequenced with 2 x 100 bp reads and custom sequencing primers on an Illumina HiSeq2500 single-index Rapid Run. The paper's processing steps were these. UMI-based consensus assembly with MiGEC version 1.2.6 was used to correct PCR and sequencing errors. MiXCR version 2.1.1 was used to carry out V(D)J alignment, clonotype assembly and CDR3 extraction. Gene usage, clonotype sharing and MAIT/NKT TCR abundance were normalised by analysing the top 1000, 10 000 and 20 000 clonotypes per sample. After downsampling to 27 000 UMIs, diversity was calculated as the inverse Simpson index using the vegan R package. Paired Mann-Whitney U tests were applied to discordant twin pairs, and Benjamini-Hochberg correction was used for multiple testing. After the reads were reprocessed by TCRdb, one entry was made per CDR3 protein sequence, with no DNA. The V and J calls and clone size come from TCRdb's table, not from the authors' own analysis. The sample table records approximately 380,000 distinct CDR3 sequences. Together, the top ten hold 2% to 3% of the sample.

About this clonotype: Its recognized antigen is unknown.

The germline V gene specifies KGHSH as CDR1 and LQKENI as CDR2. CDR3 length: 15 amino acids, cysteine to phenylalanine. DNA was not recorded. Input material: blood. This receptor was identified in a human donor with ulcerative colitis or Crohn's disease, or a healthy co-twin of an affected twin (not recorded which). The V and J genes are TRBV18 and TRBJ1-1. CDR3 reads: CASSPPDGMNTEAFF.